This is a list of T cell receptor beta chains from one sample in a study of cytomegalovirus exposure and HLA in healthy donors. The method was immunoSEQ multiplex PCR; TCRdb's version includes in-frame clones alone and lacks a portion of them. The data hold about 140,000 clones, with around four fifths observed a single time. The source material was PBMCs. These receptors all come from a male donor in good health and CMV-seropositive. Each CDR3 is given with its conserved first and last residue. The D gene is left open where the match is weak. Not all rows give a size; the values are once, few, many and, for expanded clones, a class.

d_gene	v_gene	abundance	j_gene	CDR3nt	CDR3aa
NA	TRBV9	NA	TRBJ2-1	TGTGCCAGCAGCACCCGGGGGGCTGGCGGACCTGGCGGTGAGCAGTTCTTC	CASSTRGAGGPGGEQFF
TRBD2	TRBV18	few	TRBJ2-7	TGTGCCAGCTCACCACCTGGCCGGGAGGGCGTCAACGAGCAGTACTTC	CASSPPGREGVNEQYF
TRBD2	TRBV4-2	NA	TRBJ2-1	TGTGCCAGCAGCCACTCGGGGCTAGCGGGTGGCAATGAGCAGTTCTTC	CASSHSGLAGGNEQFF
NA	TRBV5-6	NA	TRBJ1-4	TGTGCCAGCAGCTTGGATTCGGGCAGGGGTGGCGAAAAACTGTTTTTT	CASSLDSGRGGEKLFF
NA	TRBV9	NA	TRBJ1-2	TGTGCCAGCAGTGGCTTCAGGGACACCGAAGCTAACTATGGCTACACCTTC	CASSGFRDTEANYGYTF
TRBD1	TRBV7-2	once	TRBJ2-2	TGTGCCAGCAGCTTTTCCGGGACAGGGGGCGCGACCGGGGAGCTGTTTTTT	CASSFSGTGGATGELFF
TRBD1	TRBV4-3	NA	TRBJ2-3	TGCGCCAGCAGCCAAGATATCGCGACAGGGTCCCCAGATACGCAGTATTTT	CASSQDIATGSPDTQYF
TRBD1	TRBV6-5	few	TRBJ1-2	TGTGCCAGCAGTTACTCTCCGGGACAGGGAAGTGGCTACACCTTC	CASSYSPGQGSGYTF
TRBD1	TRBV6-5	NA	TRBJ1-1	TGTGCCAGCAGACTGACAGGGTTGCACACTGAAGCTTTCTTT	CASRLTGLHTEAFF
TRBD1	TRBV13	NA	TRBJ2-7	TGTGCCAGCAGCCCCGGACAGGGGGGTTACGAGCAGTACTTC	CASSPGQGGYEQYF
NA	TRBV6-1	NA	TRBJ1-1	TGTGCCAGCAGTGCGGAAAGGGGCGCTGAAGCTTTCTTT	CASSAERGAEAFF
TRBD1	TRBV4-2	NA	TRBJ2-5	TGTGCCAGCGGACAGGCTCAAGAGACCCAGTACTTC	CASGQAQETQYF
TRBD2	TRBV7-6	NA	TRBJ2-7	TGTGCCAGCAGCCCCTTTCGTTCAGGAGCGGGGGGTACGGGGGAGCAGTACTTC	CASSPFRSGAGGTGEQYF
NA	TRBV6-5	NA	TRBJ1-1	TGTGCCAGCAAGGGGTACGGGACTGAAGCTTTCTTT	CASKGYGTEAFF
NA	TRBV13	NA	TRBJ2-7	TGTGCCAGCAGCCACCACCAGGGGTTCGGCGAGCAGTACTTC	CASSHHQGFGEQYF
NA	TRBV23-1	once	TRBJ1-5	TGCGCCAGCAGTCGACAGTCGCCAAAAACCGGGCCCCAGCATTTT	CASSRQSPKTGPQHF
TRBD1	TRBV5-1	NA	TRBJ2-3	TGCGCCAGCAAACCGGGACAGACCACAGATACGCAGTATTTT	CASKPGQTTDTQYF
TRBD1	TRBV7-2	NA	TRBJ2-1	TGTGCCAGCAGCCTAGGACAGGGCATCCACAATGAGCAGTTCTTC	CASSLGQGIHNEQFF
NA	TRBV2	NA	TRBJ2-2	TGTGCCAGCACCGGAGGGTGGGGATACACCGGGGAGCTGTTTTTT	CASTGGWGYTGELFF
TRBD2	TRBV5-1	NA	TRBJ2-1	TGCGCCAGCAGCCGGGAGACTAGCGCCGACAATGAGCAGTTCTTC	CASSRETSADNEQFF
NA	TRBV6-5	NA	TRBJ2-7	TGTGCCAGCAGTTACGGGCAGATCTACGAGCAGTACTTC	CASSYGQIYEQYF
NA	TRBV18	few	TRBJ2-7	TGTGCCAGCTCTCTATCCCCCCGGGACATAACCTACGAGCAGTACTTC	CASSLSPRDITYEQYF
TRBD1	TRBV6-5	NA	TRBJ2-2	TGTGCCAGCAGTTCCACAGGGGGCCCCGGGGAGCTGTTTTTT	CASSSTGGPGELFF
NA	TRBV5-1	NA	TRBJ2-1	TGCGCCAGCAGCTTGGTGTACGGGGTCGGGATCTCCTACAATGAGCAGTTCTTC	CASSLVYGVGISYNEQFF
NA	TRBV19	NA	TRBJ2-7	TGTGCCAGTAGTCTTACAGGACAGTCCGAGCAGTACTTC	CASSLTGQSEQYF
TRBD2	TRBV6-5	NA	TRBJ2-3	TGTGCCAGCAGTTCCGGGACTAGCGGGAGACGAGATACGCAGTATTTT	CASSSGTSGRRDTQYF
NA	TRBV12-5	NA	TRBJ1-1	TGTGCTAGTGGTTTGGCCAGAACCACTGAAGCTTTCTTT	CASGLARTTEAFF
TRBD1	TRBV28	NA	TRBJ2-3	TGTGCCAGCAGTTTCCCTCCTCAGGGGGCTCGGGGAGATACGCAGTATTTT	CASSFPPQGARGDTQYF
TRBD2	TRBV5-1	NA	TRBJ2-1	TGCGCCAGCAGCTCTTTAGCGGGAGCGGGTAATGAGCAGTTCTTC	CASSSLAGAGNEQFF
TRBD1	TRBV9	NA	TRBJ2-7	TGTGCCAGCAGCCCAGAGGGGACAGTTCGCCACGAGCAGTACTTC	CASSPEGTVRHEQYF